This T cell receptor (beta chain) was found in a study of blood T cell repertoires in COVID-19. Study background: The United States, Italy and Spain supplied acute and convalescent COVID-19 samples.

The CDR3 totals 13 residues. V was cut by 7 bases and J by 0 bases, with 6 bases left in between. Per the germline V gene, CDR1 is SGHTA and CDR2 is FQGNSA. Clones were sequenced by immunoSEQ multiplex PCR, and TCRdb holds only the in-frame ones, with some missing. The repertoire holds over 150,000 clones, with about 80% as singletons. Sequencing input: peripheral blood. The rearrangement links TRBV7-2 to TRBJ1-4; weak D call: TRBD1 (6 bases). This clonotype originated in a man aged 55 to 70 with acute or convalescent COVID-19. The CDR3 loop is CASTGATNEKLFF. CDR3 DNA sequence: TGTGCCAGCACAGGGGCAACTAATGAAAAACTGTTTTTT.